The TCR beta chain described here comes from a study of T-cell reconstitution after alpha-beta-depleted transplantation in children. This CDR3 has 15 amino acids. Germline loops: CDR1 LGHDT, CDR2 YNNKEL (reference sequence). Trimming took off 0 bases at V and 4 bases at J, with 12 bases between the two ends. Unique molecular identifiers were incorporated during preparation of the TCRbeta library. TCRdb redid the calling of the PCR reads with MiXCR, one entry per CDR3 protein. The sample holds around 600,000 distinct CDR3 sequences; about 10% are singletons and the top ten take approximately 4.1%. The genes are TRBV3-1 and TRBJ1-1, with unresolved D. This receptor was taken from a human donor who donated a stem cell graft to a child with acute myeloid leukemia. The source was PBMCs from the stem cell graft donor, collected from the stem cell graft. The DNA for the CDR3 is TGTGCCAGCAGCCAAGATTGGGGAGGTGGCACTGAAGCTTTCTTT. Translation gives CASSQDWGGGTEAFF.